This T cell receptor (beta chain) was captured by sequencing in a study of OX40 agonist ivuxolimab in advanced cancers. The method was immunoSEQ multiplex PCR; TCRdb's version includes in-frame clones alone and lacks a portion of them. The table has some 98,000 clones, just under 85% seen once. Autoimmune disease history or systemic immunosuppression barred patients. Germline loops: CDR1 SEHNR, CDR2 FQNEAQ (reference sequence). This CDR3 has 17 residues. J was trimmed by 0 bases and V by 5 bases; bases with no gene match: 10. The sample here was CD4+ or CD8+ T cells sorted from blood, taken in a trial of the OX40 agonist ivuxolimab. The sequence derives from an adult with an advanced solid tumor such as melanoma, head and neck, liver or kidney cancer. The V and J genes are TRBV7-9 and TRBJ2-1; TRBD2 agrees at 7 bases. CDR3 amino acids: CASSGALAVSSYNEQFF. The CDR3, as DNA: TGTGCCAGCAGCGGGGCGCTAGCGGTGAGCTCCTACAATGAGCAGTTCTTC.